This entry lists 17 T cell receptor beta chains sequenced from one sample in a study of CD8+ T cells in alopecia areata. cDNA serving as the sequencing template came from extracted, reverse transcribed RNA. Profiled with immunoSEQ multiplex PCR; TCRdb holds only in-frame clones, not every one. The table records tens of thousands of clones, roughly 28% of them present only once. Stated treatment: oral pan-JAK inhibitor, 5-10 mg twice daily. The sequencing used CD8+ T cells sorted from blood, collected at week 4, from a patient treated with tofacitinib. The receptors stem from a human donor with alopecia areata.

This chain joins TRBV6-6 and TRBJ2-2; a weak D match, TRBD2 (5 bases). This CDR3 is built from 14 residues. V lost 7 bases, J lost 1 base, and 10 bases lay in between. CDR1 and CDR2 (germline): MNHNY, SVGAGI (reference sequence). The CDR3 spells CASTPRGNTGELFF. CDR3 in DNA: TGTGCCAGCACGCCTCGGGGGAACACCGGGGAGCTGTTTTTT.

The chain combines TRBV27 with TRBJ1-1; no clear D. Germline CDR1 is MNHEY and CDR2 is SMNVEV (reference sequence). Trimming removed 0 bases from V and 1 base from J, with 9 bases in between. The length of the CDR3 is 15 residues. The CDR3 is CASSLSSGGNTEAFF. The CDR3, as DNA: TGTGCCAGCAGTTTATCGTCGGGCGGGAACACTGAAGCTTTCTTT.

V and J are TRBV7-9 and TRBJ2-5; D not certain. Per the germline V gene, CDR1 is SEHNR and CDR2 is FQNEAQ (reference sequence). CDR3 size: 13 residues. With 5 bases removed from V and 5 bases from J, the gap between germline ends came to 12 bases. The CDR3 here is CASSPGLEETQYF. The DNA of the CDR3 is TGTGCCAGCAGCCCCGGGTTGGAGGAGACCCAGTACTTC.

The rearrangement uses TRBV27 and TRBJ1-2; D is uncertain. Germline V gives CDR1 MNHEY, CDR2 SMNVEV (reference sequence). CDR3 length equals 13 residues. Trimming took off 3 bases at V and 8 bases at J, with 13 bases between the two ends. The CDR3 DNA is TGTGCCAGCAGTTTCGGACCTGGAGGAGGCTACACCTTC. Translating gives CASSFGPGGGYTF.

This clone was seen only a few times. V gene TRBV29-1 combines with J gene TRBJ2-1, with TRBD2 matching over 9 bases. V gave up 2 bases and J gave up 9 bases; unmatched junction bases: 5. Germline lookup yields CDR1 SQVTM and CDR2 ANQGSEA. This CDR3 is 13 amino acids long. The CDR3 DNA reads TGCAGCGTTGAACCTAGCGGGACCCCTGAGCAGTTCTTC. Encoded protein: CSVEPSGTPEQFF.

This clone was found a few times. The chain joins TRBV6-1 to TRBJ2-5; D is ambiguous. The V gene's germline CDR1 is MNHNS and CDR2 SASEGT. Trimming removed 0 bases from V and 5 bases from J, with 7 bases in between. There are 13 residues in the CDR3. The CDR3 bases are TGTGCCAGCAGTGAAGCAAGGCTGGAGACCCAGTACTTC. Its translation: CASSEARLETQYF.

This clone showed up just once. This chain links TRBV14 with TRBJ1-2; D gene unclear. This CDR3 region has 16 residues. Trimming cost V 1 base and J 0 bases, with 12 bases left between them. Germline V gene data show CDR1 as SGHDN and CDR2 as FVKESK. The CDR3 here is CASSQVGHPANYGYTF. The DNA of the CDR3 is TGTGCCAGCAGCCAAGTCGGGCACCCAGCTAACTATGGCTACACCTTC.

This clone has only a few counts. This chain connects TRBV5-1 to TRBJ2-2, with D uncertain. Germline V gene sequence: CDR1 SGHRS, CDR2 YFSETQ. The CDR3 is 11 residues long. V lost 3 bases and J lost 8, with 5 bases in between. CDR3 loop: CASSSRGELFF. The CDR3 bases are TGCGCCAGCAGCTCCCGAGGGGAGCTGTTTTTT.

The chain couples TRBV29-1 to TRBJ2-7, with 7 bases lining up with TRBD1. The CDR3 runs 12 residues. Looked up from germline, CDR1 is SQVTM and CDR2 is ANQGSEA. V lost 5 bases, J lost 3 bases, and 4 bases stayed unmatched. CDR3 in DNA: TGCAGCGTTCTCAGACAGGGCTACGAGCAGTACTTC. Translated, it gives CSVLRQGYEQYF.

This clone was seen more than once but under ten times. The chain links TRBV2 to TRBJ2-5; no clear D. Deletions cut 4 bases from V and 5 bases from J, with 5 bases between. Germline V lookup: CDR1 SNHLY, CDR2 FYNNEI. This CDR3 is built from 11 residues. The CDR3 reads CASSVSETQYF. The DNA for the CDR3 is TGTGCCAGCAGTGTAAGCGAGACCCAGTACTTC.

Only a few counts were recorded for this clone. The V call is TRBV5-4, the J call TRBJ2-5; 11 bases match TRBD2. The CDR3 loop spans 17 amino acids. V lost 3 bases and J lost 5; bases outside the gene matches: 12. The germline V gene has CDR1 SGHNT and CDR2 YYREEE (reference sequence). The CDR3 coding sequence is TGTGCCAGCAGCTCCCGCGGTAGCGGGAGGGCCGGTGAGACCCAGTACTTC. Amino acids: CASSSRGSGRAGETQYF.

This clone has more than one count but fewer than ten. CDR3 in amino acids: CASSLASGRYEQYF. CDR3 DNA sequence: TGCGCCAGCAGCTTGGCTAGCGGGAGATACGAGCAGTACTTC. The chain couples TRBV5-1 to TRBJ2-7; 10 nucleotides match TRBD2. The CDR3 runs to 14 residues. Trimming removed 0 bases from V and 4 bases from J; junction bases left unmatched: 1. The germline gives CDR1 SGHRS, CDR2 YFSETQ. Drawing the rest from reference TRBV5-1 and TRBJ2-7, the complete variable domain is KAGVTQTPRYLIKTRGQQVTLSCSPISGHRSVSWYQQTPGQGLQFLFEYFSETQRNKGNFPGRFSGRQFSNSRSEMNVSTLELGDSALYLCASSLASGRYEQYFGPGTRLTVT.

V is TRBV7-6 and J is TRBJ2-7; D not resolved. CDR1 SGHVS and CDR2 FNYEAQ come from the germline V gene. The CDR3 covers 15 residues. Trimming removed 5 bases at V and 2 bases at J, with 16 bases between. Here the CDR3 reads CASSRRSGGPYEQYF. As DNA, the CDR3 is TGTGCCAGCAGCCGACGGTCGGGCGGACCCTACGAGCAGTACTTC.

The table lists this clone with a few counts. The gene calls are TRBV5-1 and TRBJ2-3; D call uncertain. CDR3 length equals 13 residues. V lost 3 bases and J 1 base, leaving 6 bases between the germline ends. The germline V gene has CDR1 SGHRS and CDR2 YFSETQ. CDR3: CASSSGRTDTQYF. CDR3 in DNA: TGCGCCAGCAGCTCGGGCCGCACAGATACGCAGTATTTT.

The genes are TRBV18 and TRBJ2-3; TRBD1 agrees at 10 bases. The CDR3 runs 16 residues. Per the germline V gene, CDR1 is KGHSH and CDR2 is LQKENI. The ends lost 1 base at V and 3 bases at J; junction bases unmatched: 4. This chain's CDR3 is CASSPLPGQGTDTQYF. The CDR3 DNA follows: TGTGCCAGCTCACCACTACCGGGACAGGGGACAGATACGCAGTATTTT.

There are a few counts of this clone. The chain combines TRBV7-9 with TRBJ2-3; D is unclear. The CDR3 is 14 amino acids. Between the trimmed V and J ends, which lost 4 bases and 0 bases, there was a span of 8 bases. Germline loops: CDR1 SEHNR, CDR2 FQNEAQ (reference sequence). The CDR3 spells CASSSPTSTDTQYF. The CDR3 bases are TGTGCCAGCAGCTCGCCCACTAGCACAGATACGCAGTATTTT.

This clone was counted only a few times. This rearrangement joins TRBV11-2 to TRBJ2-1; D is uncertain. Germline V CDR1 and CDR2: SGHAT, FQNNGV. The CDR3 is 14 amino acids. V lost 6 bases and J lost 6, with 15 bases in between. The DNA of the CDR3 is TGTGCCAGCAGTTTGGTGATGACAACCAATGAGCAGTTCTTC. Translating it yields CASSLVMTTNEQFF.